The 3 T cell receptor beta chains given below trace back to one sample, sequenced in a study of blood T cell repertoires in COVID-19 (dated by TCRdb to about 2020). The library was generated by the immunoSEQ multiplex PCR assay. Entries here come from immuneACCESS through TCRdb and include only in-frame sequences with V and J called. Some clones fail to appear in such tables; in the studies checked, an unresolved V gene covers under half of the shortfall, and the cause of the remainder is unknown. Counted in this sample were about 15,000 clones; around 77% of them appeared once. Of the sample, 14% falls within the top ten clones. What was sequenced was peripheral blood. The receptors come from a human donor in a cohort sampled during active COVID-19.

DNA of the CDR3: TGCGCCTCCCAGGGGCCAGGGGACGAGCAGTACTTC. Its protein is CASQGPGDEQYF. The J gene is TRBJ2-7, the V gene TRBV10-1; perhaps TRBD1 as D (6 bases). Trimming left V 11 bases short and J 5 bases short, with 16 bases between. Germline CDR1 reads WNHNN; CDR2 reads SYGVQD (reference sequence). The CDR3 runs 12 residues.

The chain uses TRBV7-9 and TRBJ1-5; TRBD1 might be the D (6 bases). Germline CDR1 reads SEHNR; CDR2 reads FQNEAQ (reference sequence). V lost 5 bases and J lost 4, with 18 bases in between. The CDR3 is 16 amino acids. The CDR3 loop is CASSKDVQGSNQPQHF. The CDR3 DNA reads TGTGCCAGCAGCAAAGACGTACAGGGATCTAATCAGCCCCAGCATTTT.

The chain joins TRBV5-1 to TRBJ1-6, with D perhaps TRBD1 (5 bases). CDR1 and CDR2 (germline): SGHRS, YFSETQ. The V and J ends lost 0 bases and 8 bases respectively, with 12 bases between them. The length of the CDR3 is 15 residues. Here the CDR3 DNA reads TGCGCCAGCAGCTTGGGGGGCTTCAACGATTCACCCCTCCACTTT. Encoded protein: CASSLGGFNDSPLHF.